Each of the 8 T cell receptor beta chains below was sequenced from the same sample in a study of response to subunit inactivated influenza vaccine. TCRdb re-called the RT-PCR reads with MiXCR, one entry per CDR3 protein. The sample comprises approximately 700,000 distinct CDR3 sequences, approximately 15% of which are singletons, and around 6.5% rests with the top ten. This sample comprised PBMCs from blood, obtained 14 to 15 days before vaccination. The receptors shown here come from a man between 50 and 59 years old who received an inactivated influenza vaccine.

This clonotype occurred a few times. The J gene is TRBJ1-5, the V gene TRBV7-8; D is uncertain. Germline-derived CDR1 and CDR2 are SGHVS and FQNEAQ. Trimming stripped 4 bases from V and 2 bases from J, with 15 bases between. CDR3 length: 16 residues. CDR3 protein: CASSSRNGPGNQPQHF. The CDR3 DNA is TGTGCCAGCAGCTCCCGGAACGGGCCGGGCAATCAGCCCCAGCATTTT.

V and J are TRBV6-2 or TRBV6-3 and TRBJ2-2, with D perhaps assigned TRBD1 or TRBD2 (5 bases each). The CDR3 contains 15 residues. The ends were cut back, 6 bases at V and 4 bases at J, with 15 bases in the middle. The germline V gene has CDR1 MNHEY and CDR2 SVGEGT. CDR3 sequence (DNA): TGTGCCAGCAGACCCCGAGGGGCGCGCACCGGGGAGCTGTTTTTT. Translating it yields CASRPRGARTGELFF.

In this sample, this clonotype turned up a few times. A much larger clone lies one base from this, so it may be a read error. J is TRBJ2-2 and V is TRBV5-1; TRBD1 matches 8 bases. The ends lost 3 bases at V and 1 base at J; junction bases unmatched: 2. The CDR3 contains 15 residues. Looked up from germline, CDR1 is SGHRS and CDR2 is YFSETQ. The CDR3 DNA follows: TGCGCCAGCAGCTGGGGGACAGGGAACACCGGGGAGCTGTTTTTT. This translates into CASSWGTGNTGELFF.

The gene calls are TRBV6-2 or TRBV6-3 and TRBJ2-7; D may correspond to TRBD1 or TRBD2 (5 bases each). The length of the CDR3 is 11 residues. Germline CDR1 MNHEY, CDR2 SVGEGT. V was trimmed by 5 bases and J by 7 bases, leaving 9 bases between them. The CDR3 loop reads CASSRDREQYF. Here the CDR3 DNA reads TGTGCCAGCAGTAGGGACCGGGAGCAGTACTTC.

This clonotype was picked up a small number of times. The gene calls are TRBV5-6 and TRBJ2-5; 13 nucleotides align to TRBD2. Germline V gene data show CDR1 as SGHDT and CDR2 as YYEEEE. The CDR3 is made up of 15 amino acids. Germline trimming cut 3 bases from V and 7 bases from J; bases unmatched to any gene: 6. CDR3 protein: CASSYGTSGTRTQYF. The CDR3 DNA follows: TGTGCCAGCAGCTACGGGACTAGCGGGACCAGGACCCAGTACTTC.

This clonotype came up a few times. The CDR3 loop is CSVVPRAGAEAFF. The CDR3 DNA follows: TGCAGCGTTGTACCGAGGGCAGGAGCTGAAGCTTTCTTT. The chain uses TRBV29-1 and TRBJ1-1; D is undetermined. This CDR3 contains 13 residues. Trimming shortened V by 4 bases and J by 6 bases, and 15 bases separated the two germline ends. CDR1 is SQVTM, CDR2 ANQGSEA, per germline.

This clonotype was detected only a few times. CDR3 DNA sequence: TGCGCCAGCAGCCAAGTCCTTAATTCACCCCTCCACTTT. Amino acids: CASSQVLNSPLHF. The chain recombines TRBV4-1 with TRBJ1-6; D unresolved. Trimming pared 1 base from V and 6 bases from J, leaving 4 bases between. The CDR3 length is 13 residues. Germline loops: CDR1 MGHRA, CDR2 YSYEKL.

This clonotype came up many times. The J gene is TRBJ2-1, the V gene TRBV30; D is undetermined. The CDR3 length is 12 residues. The V and J ends lost 3 bases and 4 bases respectively, with 7 bases between them. In germline, CDR1 is GTSNPN, CDR2 SVGIG (reference sequence). The CDR3 bases are TGTGCCTGGAGCCCGGTTTACAATGAGCAGTTCTTC. As protein: CAWSPVYNEQFF.